This T cell receptor beta chain was recovered during a study of cytomegalovirus exposure and HLA in healthy donors listed by TCRdb under 2017. As for the study more broadly: In an earlier analysis of around 540 of the donors, under 300 Gb of sequence data and 95 million to 130 million unique TCR beta sequences from 180 million or so T cells were reported. The study used immunosequencing to profile the T cell repertoires of approximately 640 subjects and linked those repertoires to cytomegalovirus serostatus. A separate validation cohort of 100 to 150 different subjects was used in addition to the 666-subject first cohort. The study combined high-throughput TCR immunosequencing, statistical association of individual TCRs with disease status, and machine learning to predict cytomegalovirus infection status. The aim of the study was to test whether cataloging public T cell receptors could identify signatures of past pathogen exposure. In a later analysis, previously published TCR beta repertoires from fewer than 750 donors were re-analyzed and high-resolution HLA genotyping was added so that TCR occurrence patterns could be studied. Rather than drawing on any new phenotypic data, the later analysis identified candidate immune exposures from TCR beta sequences and the way those sequences occurred across donors. Of the roughly 400 genotyped donors, approximately 80% were placed in the genetic ancestry cluster associated with self-reported Caucasian donors. The number of donors typed differed by locus, with about 629-640 for A, B, C, DRB1 and DQB1, around 520 for DQA1, 600 to 610 for DPA1, and around 450 for DPB1. HLA typing covered class I and class II loci at four-digit resolution. Five DR-DQ haplotypes were treated as single units for association and clustering because of strong linkage in the cohort. Donor age, sex, ethnicity and CMV serostatus were compiled together with the repertoire data. Among roughly 370 genotyped donors of the cohort, an average of approximately 230,000 unique TCR beta nucleotide sequences were sequenced per donor, 15% to 20% of them non-productive. All discovery cohort repertoires had been generated using a single sequencing platform. Roughly 300 gigabases of sequencing data and approximately 85 million unique TCR sequences were included in an early release covering about 620 HLA-typed donors. An earlier analysis of 587 of the donors applied high-throughput TCR beta sequencing to assess whether each TCR beta V gene segment acted as functional or pseudogenic. A later genetic analysis used genome-wide SNP genotypes for about three fifths of the 666 donors, treating that subset as a discovery cohort. Overall study results and their limits: According to the authors, the approach could potentially be generalized to other disease states and immunological phenotypes. In vitro tests confirmed that three of the cytomegalovirus-associated TCR beta chains recognize cytomegalovirus antigens. The earlier analysis of around 600 of the donors excluded some 15 rarely observed V segments, including chromosome 9 orphons, because counts were too low. In a later analysis, most CMV-associated TCR beta chains were found to appear HLA-restricted, with HLA associations seemingly driven largely by CMV exposure. An earlier analysis of approximately 530 of the donors showed that most TCR beta V segments appeared in productive rearrangements either about 87% or about 30% of the time, which broadly matched IMGT annotations. A further reported finding was that TCR beta sequences accurately predicted the HLA-A and HLA-B alleles for most subjects in the first cohort. Immune exposure information for the cohort was limited to CMV serostatus. The cohort was sequenced for TCR beta chains only, and without alpha or paired-chain data the features that could be detected were limited. A group of highly shared sequence variants was considered likely to be a technical artifact of the sequencing pipeline. Across donors, most TCR sequences were observed very rarely, whereas some public TCRs were present in many individuals. A later genetic analysis associated a missense DCLRE1C variant with V-gene and J-gene trimming of TCR beta chains, and an independent cohort replicated the association. Correlated functional status among segregating V segments might reflect linkage disequilibrium, but an unknown experimental factor could not be ruled out. In a later analysis, HLA-associated TCR beta chains showed more clonal expansion and lower generation probabilities than non-associated chains that were equally common. Strong co-occurrence of HLA alleles, especially DR and DQ, made assigning TCR associations to individual alleles difficult. HLA typing was unavailable for some donors at each locus, so association tests used only the typed subset. Cytomegalovirus status was reported to be diagnosed by the classifier with high specificity and sensitivity in both the original and validation cohorts. In a later genetic analysis, fewer N-insertions in productive TCRs were reported among donors in an Asian-associated ancestry cluster than the roughly 640-donor mean. In the study, approximately 160 TCR beta chains were listed as associated with cytomegalovirus. Several of the top co-occurrence clusters appeared to be linked to parvovirus B19, influenza, CMV and Epstein-Barr virus, according to a later analysis. A later analysis associated about 16,000 TCR beta sequences with specific HLA alleles at a false discovery rate of 0.05. The 87-base-pair reads could not distinguish some IMGT-functional V segments, including TRBV6-2 and TRBV6-3, so those segments were excluded. The presence/absence analyses assumed that sequencing depth was roughly uniform across donors, and that assumption may not be true. A later analysis found that TCR association rates varied across HLA loci, with DRB1 alleles showing the most associated TCRs and HLA-C alleles the fewest.

Library creation used the immunoSEQ multiplex PCR assay. The multiplex PCR relied on a mix of 60 forward primers for TCR Vbeta segments and 13 reverse primers for TCR Jbeta segments. The CDR3 region of rearranged TCR beta genes was amplified from genomic DNA by a multiplex PCR assay. Amplified TCR beta libraries were sequenced as 87-base-pair reads on the Illumina HiSeq System. Under the source paper's analysis protocol: In a later analysis, roughly 80 million unique TCR beta chains were counted across the roughly 670 repertoires, and roughly 10 million of these chains were shared by at least two donors. Raw reads were error-corrected and collapsed into unique sequences with a nearest-neighbor algorithm that merged closely related sequences to remove PCR and sequencing errors. Alignment of CDR3 sequences to IMGT reference sequences was used to assign V, D and J gene segments. For a sequence to be retained, a match of at least six nucleotides was required to both a V gene segment and a J gene segment. Rearrangements were classified as productive when the CDR3 lacked stop codons and remained in frame with V and J, and all other rearrangements were classified as non-productive. CDR3 was defined by IMGT convention, running from the second conserved V-encoded cysteine to the conserved J-encoded phenylalanine. In an earlier analysis of 500 to 650 of the donors, sequences lacking an unambiguous match to a single V gene segment were excluded. An earlier analysis of approximately 590 of the donors classified V segments as functional when productive rearrangements were above 56.7% and as segregating when the standard deviation between donors was above 5%. To diagnose cytomegalovirus status from the catalog of TCR beta chain sequences, a statistical classification framework was built. In a later analysis, V and J genes were assigned by comparing TCR nucleotide sequences against IMGT/GENE-DB human TR gene sequences. In a later analysis, CDR3 sequences and most-parsimonious VDJ recombination scenarios were assigned using the TCRdist pipeline. A later analysis defined each TCR beta chain by its CDR3 amino acid sequence plus V-gene family, and excluded reads lacking a unique V-gene family. In a later analysis, approximately 590 highly shared, low-generation-probability nucleotide sequences were removed to address suspected cross-contamination and a sequencing artifact. In a later analysis, a clonal expansion index was calculated for each public chain from normalized within-repertoire ranks of inferred template counts. In a later analysis, generation probabilities were computed using a VDJ recombination model fitted to out-of-frame rearrangements, and the results were checked against IGoR. In a later analysis, hypergeometric tests were used to score TCR-TCR, TCR-HLA and TCR-CMV co-occurrence, with a repertoire-size bias correction applied to TCR pairs. In a later analysis, false discovery rates were estimated by permuting HLA or CMV assignments 20 times. In a later analysis, co-occurring TCRs were grouped using DBSCAN, and TCRdist sequence similarity was added for clustering within HLA-allele-positive subsets. Repertoires with fewer than 30,000 or more than 120,000 public chains were left out of co-occurrence clustering, as were a handful of repertoires with anomalous nucleotide sharing. TCRdb re-hosts the immuneACCESS table, in-frame sequences only. Its copies lack some clones; in the studies checked, an unresolved V gene accounts for under half of them, and the cause for the rest is not known. The V and J calls and clone size come from that table; D and trimming were worked out from the DNA. The sample table holds approximately 150,000 clones, of which 70% to 85% were seen once. The ten largest account for around 2% of the sample.

The cohort consisted of 666 healthy bone marrow donors. At the time of sampling, all cohort members were nominally healthy, though unrecorded immune exposures were likely present. The donor was CMV seronegative and was included in the group of 352 seronegative cohort members. Each donor provided a peripheral blood sample, and peripheral blood mononuclear cells were used for TCR beta sequencing. The Qiagen DNeasy Blood Extraction Kit was used to extract genomic DNA from the blood cell samples. Sequences SGHTA (CDR1) and FQGNSA (CDR2) are obtained from the germline V gene. The CDR3, cysteine through phenylalanine, is 13 amino acids long. The entry retains the CDR3 DNA only, 39 bases that are in frame from base 1. V loses 5 bases, J loses 2 bases, and the germline ends lie 6 bases apart. Worth noting for this clone: Its antigen is currently not known. No much larger clone is present one base from it, and per-base qualities are unavailable.

This sequence was found in a woman in her 40s in good health and CMV-seronegative. Sequencing was performed on PBMCs. This receptor chain uses TRBV7-2 and TRBJ2-2; possibly the D gene is TRBD2, per 5 matching bases. The encoded CDR3 is CASSTRNTGELFF. Here is the DNA: TGTGCCAGCAGCACTAGAAACACCGGGGAGCTGTTTTTT.